These 19 T cell receptor beta chains originate from one sample sequenced in a study of shared clonotypes between healthy human individuals. TCRdb's table, derived via immunoSEQ multiplex PCR, lists solely in-frame clones and lacks some. The profile shows about 2.1 million clones, about 93% of them singletons. CD8 cells regarded as naive lacked CD45RO, were positively chosen for CCR7, and omitted terminally differentiated effector memory CD45RA+ cells. Sequenced sample: naive CD8+ T cells from PBMCs. The source is a man between 18 and 29 years old in good health. Some clones in this sample may be carry-over from other donors' samples.

The chain employs TRBV27 and TRBJ2-7; 7 nucleotides agree with TRBD1. V shed 7 bases, J shed 3 bases, and the junction held 6 bases outside the gene matches. CDR3 size: 13 residues. CDR1 MNHEY and CDR2 SMNVEV come from the germline V gene (reference sequence). For the CDR3, the DNA is TGTGCCAGCAAAGATCGACAGGGCTACGAGCAGTACTTC. Encoded protein: CASKDRQGYEQYF.

The chain has TRBV7-2 and TRBJ1-3; D is unresolved. This CDR3 is built from 14 residues. CDR1 is SGHTA and CDR2 is FQGNSA in the germline V gene. Trimming removed 1 base from V and 3 bases from J, with 7 bases in between. CDR3 in DNA: TGTGCCAGCAGCTTAGAGGTCGTTGGAAACACCATATATTTT. Translated, it gives CASSLEVVGNTIYF.

The V and J genes are TRBV18 and TRBJ2-5; D assignment may be TRBD1 or TRBD2 (5 bases each). V was cut by 6 bases and J by 1 base, with 12 bases left in between. The CDR3 is 14 residues long. Germline values: CDR1 KGHSH, CDR2 LQKENI. The CDR3 loop reads CASSQRDGQETQYF. CDR3 sequence (DNA): TGTGCCAGCTCCCAACGGGACGGCCAAGAGACCCAGTACTTC.

J is TRBJ2-3 and V is TRBV4-1, with D tentatively TRBD2 (5 bases). Between the trimmed V and J ends, which lost 0 bases and 0 bases, there was a span of 10 bases. The germline V gene encodes CDR1 MGHRA and CDR2 YSYEKL. The CDR3 has 16 residues. The CDR3: CASSQEEDSSTDTQYF. CDR3 nucleotide sequence: TGCGCCAGCAGCCAAGAGGAGGACTCTAGCACAGATACGCAGTATTTT.

The rearrangement uses TRBV15 and TRBJ2-4, with a weak D call TRBD2 (5 bases). Germline V gene lookup returns CDR1 LNHNV and CDR2 YYDKDF (reference sequence). CDR3 length equals 15 residues. The V gene lost 6 bases and the J gene lost 8 bases, with 20 bases spanning the gap. The CDR3 here is CATSAGKSLSDIQYF. CDR3 DNA sequence: TGTGCCACCAGTGCCGGGAAATCCCTATCTGACATTCAGTACTTC.

The J gene is TRBJ2-7, the V gene TRBV7-8; 9 bases map to TRBD1. This CDR3 comprises 16 residues. From germline, CDR1 is SGHVS and CDR2 FQNEAQ. The V gene end was trimmed by 5 bases and the J gene end by 3 bases; junction bases not matched to a gene: 11. The CDR3, as DNA: TGTGCCAGCAGCGCAGGACAGGGGACCCAAATCTACGAGCAGTACTTC. Translated: CASSAGQGTQIYEQYF.

This chain connects TRBV25-1 to TRBJ2-3, with TRBD2 matching over 7 bases. V was pared by 6 bases and J by 2 bases, with 11 bases of the junction left unmatched. Germline values: CDR1 MGHDK, CDR2 SYGVNS. The CDR3 extends over 16 amino acids. The CDR3 coding sequence is TGTGCCAGCAGCCCAAGACTAGCCGGTTACACAGATACGCAGTATTTT. Translated, it gives CASSPRLAGYTDTQYF.

The chain is built from TRBV11-2 and TRBJ1-3, with D tentatively TRBD1 (5 bases). The germline V gene has CDR1 SGHAT and CDR2 FQNNGV. CDR3 length equals 15 residues. The V gene lost 5 bases and the J gene lost 4 bases, with 15 bases spanning the gap. The CDR3 here is CASSTHQGDGNTIYF. The DNA for the CDR3 is TGTGCCAGCAGCACTCACCAAGGGGACGGAAACACCATATATTTT.

In the case of this clone: Other DNA sequences of this sample code for an identical CDR3. The chain employs TRBV5-6 and TRBJ2-2; D uncertain. Trimming took 0 bases from V and 6 from J, leaving 6 bases between them. The V gene's germline CDR1 is SGHDT and CDR2 YYEEEE. The CDR3 has 13 amino acids. The CDR3 is CASSLGRAGELFF. The CDR3 region has the DNA TGTGCCAGCAGCTTGGGTAGGGCCGGGGAGCTGTTTTTT.

The sample holds one count of this clone. The J gene is TRBJ2-1, the V gene TRBV2, with a tentative D call TRBD2 (5 bases). The germline CDR1 and CDR2 sequences are SNHLY and FYNNEI. This CDR3 has 16 amino acids. The V gene lost 3 bases and the J gene lost 4 bases, with 16 bases spanning the gap. CDR3 residues: CASSDRLSESYNEQFF. DNA of the CDR3: TGTGCCAGCAGTGACCGGCTTAGCGAGTCTTACAATGAGCAGTTCTTC.

About this clone: The sample carries other DNA sequences with the same CDR3. The chain carries TRBV5-4 and TRBJ1-2; D ambiguous. Trimming left V 0 bases short and J 8 bases short, with 5 bases between. This CDR3 is built from 11 residues. Per germline, CDR1 SGHNT and CDR2 YYREEE (reference sequence). The CDR3 region has the DNA TGTGCCAGCAGCTTGGGTGTGGGCTACACCTTC. Its translation is CASSLGVGYTF.

This chain joins TRBV28 and TRBJ2-1; 8 nucleotides match TRBD1. Germline values: CDR1 MDHEN, CDR2 SYDVKM. The CDR3 is made up of 17 amino acids. J was trimmed by 14 bases and V by 6 bases; bases with no gene match: 24. CDR3 protein: CASSLNHPTGQATMEFF. DNA of the CDR3: TGTGCCAGCAGCCTAAACCACCCCACGGGACAGGCCACTATGGAGTTCTTC.

This chain uses TRBV7-3 with TRBJ2-7, with D perhaps TRBD2 (6 bases). The CDR3 sequence is 12 residues long. Trimming left V 3 bases short and J 9 bases short, with 12 bases between. Germline V gene data show CDR1 as SGHTA and CDR2 as FQGTGA. Here the CDR3 DNA reads TGTGCCAGCAGCTTTGACAGCGGGTTGCAGTACTTC. As protein: CASSFDSGLQYF.

With respect to this clone: This specimen includes other DNA sequences encoding the same CDR3. The CDR3 coding sequence is TGTGCCAGCAGCGCCGGGACAGCAAATCAGCCCCAGCATTTT. This encodes CASSAGTANQPQHF. The V gene is TRBV9, the J gene TRBJ1-5, with 7 bases fitting TRBD1. This CDR3 has 14 residues. Germline V gene sequence: CDR1 SGDLS, CDR2 YYNGEE. J was trimmed by 4 bases and V by 3 bases; bases with no gene match: 4.

The J gene is TRBJ2-7, the V gene TRBV5-6; 7 nucleotides agree with TRBD1. CDR1 is SGHDT, CDR2 YYEEEE, per germline. J lost 3 bases, V lost 3 bases, and 6 bases had no gene match. The CDR3 is 14 amino acids. Written as DNA, the CDR3 is TGTGCCAGCAGCTCCCGGCAGGGGGTCTACGAGCAGTACTTC. This sequence encodes CASSSRQGVYEQYF.

The chain couples TRBV7-8 to TRBJ1-1; no definite D call. CDR1 and CDR2 from the germline V gene are SGHVS and FQNEAQ. Trimming removed 5 bases from V and 8 bases from J, with 15 bases in between. This CDR3 is 13 amino acids long. The CDR3 reads CASSPRAGKEAFF. The CDR3 bases are TGTGCCAGCAGCCCCCGGGCCGGGAAGGAAGCTTTCTTT.

The chain links TRBV9 to TRBJ2-7; 11 positions match TRBD1. V dropped 4 bases and J dropped 5; count of bases not matched to a gene: 5. The length of the CDR3 is 14 residues. Germline V CDR1 and CDR2: SGDLS, YYNGEE. CDR3 loop: CASSTGQGADEQYF. In DNA, the CDR3 is TGTGCCAGCAGCACCGGACAGGGGGCTGACGAGCAGTACTTC.

A remark on this clone: Other DNA sequences in the sample encode the same CDR3. This chain connects TRBV7-3 to TRBJ1-1; D gene uncertain. Germline CDR1 reads SGHTA; CDR2 reads FQGTGA. This CDR3 is 14 amino acids long. V shed 2 bases and J shed 0 bases, with 7 bases lying between them. As DNA, the CDR3 is TGTGCCAGCAGCTTAGGCGGGGTGAACACTGAAGCTTTCTTT. It yields the protein CASSLGGVNTEAFF.

This chain's CDR3 is CASRGRVSDTQYF. As DNA, the CDR3 is TGTGCCAGCAGGGGCAGGGTATCGGATACGCAGTATTTT. The J gene is TRBJ2-3, the V gene TRBV2; TRBD1 might be the D (5 bases). Trimming cost V 6 bases and J 6 bases, with 13 bases left between them. The CDR3 has 13 amino acids. Per germline, CDR1 SNHLY and CDR2 FYNNEI.